This TCR beta chain emerged from a study of cytomegalovirus exposure and HLA in healthy donors (dated by TCRdb to the late 2010s). Background on the whole study: An earlier analysis of several hundred of the donors reported about 250 Gb of sequence data and 117 million unique TCR beta sequences from about 179 million T cells. Donor age, sex, ethnicity and CMV serostatus were compiled together with the repertoire data. To decide whether each TCR beta V gene segment behaved as functional or pseudogenic, an earlier analysis of some 540 of the donors relied on high-throughput TCR beta sequencing. Class I and class II HLA loci were covered by the typing at four-digit resolution. The aim of the study was to test whether cataloging public T cell receptors could identify signatures of past pathogen exposure. Rather than using new phenotypic data, the later analysis identified candidate immune exposures from TCR beta sequences and from how often those sequences occurred across donors. To predict cytomegalovirus infection status, the study combined high-throughput TCR immunosequencing, statistical association of individual TCRs with disease status, and machine learning. In a later analysis, previously published TCR beta repertoires from 670 or so donors were re-analyzed and high-resolution HLA genotyping was added so that TCR occurrence patterns could be studied. In a later genetic analysis, genome-wide SNP genotypes for about three fifths of the 666 donors were used, and that subset was treated as a discovery cohort. Approximately 300 gigabases of sequencing data and around 88 million unique TCR sequences made up an early release that covered under 750 HLA-typed donors. Among the approximately 400 genotyped donors, around 81% belonged to the genetic ancestry cluster associated with self-reported Caucasian donors. Every repertoire in the discovery cohort had been generated on one and the same sequencing platform. About five DR-DQ haplotypes were handled as single units for association and clustering, since linkage in the cohort was strong. The T cell repertoires of under 750 subjects were profiled by immunosequencing and related to cytomegalovirus serostatus. Along with the approximately 670-subject first cohort, a separate validation cohort of 120 different subjects was used. Typing coverage differed by locus: A, B, C, DRB1 and DQB1 were typed in roughly 620-630 donors, DQA1 in 500 to 550, DPA1 in over 600, and DPB1 in 450 to 480. On average, around 230,000 unique TCR beta nucleotide sequences were sequenced per donor among a few hundred genotyped donors of the cohort, with approximately 18% of those sequences being non-productive. Paper-wide results and their limitations: V-gene and J-gene trimming of TCR beta chains was associated with a missense DCLRE1C variant in a later genetic analysis, and the association was replicated in an independent cohort. Strong co-occurrence of HLA alleles, especially DR and DQ, made assigning TCR associations to individual alleles difficult. The study listed approximately 150 TCR beta chains as associated with cytomegalovirus. According to a later analysis, TCR association rates differed among HLA loci, with DRB1 alleles showing the most associated TCRs and HLA-C alleles showing the fewest. Correlated functional status among segregating V segments might be attributable to linkage disequilibrium, but an unknown experimental factor could not be ruled out. Over 15 rarely observed V segments, including chromosome 9 orphons, were excluded from the earlier analysis of a few hundred of the donors because counts were too low. Some IMGT-functional V segments, including TRBV6-2 and TRBV6-3, could not be distinguished by the 87-base-pair reads and were therefore excluded. In vitro tests confirmed that a few of the cytomegalovirus-associated TCR beta chains recognize cytomegalovirus antigens. Roughly uniform sequencing depth across donors was assumed in presence/absence analyses, although this assumption may not hold. Specific HLA alleles were associated with 15,000 to 20,000 TCR beta sequences at a false discovery rate of 0.05 in a later analysis. A further reported finding was that TCR beta sequences accurately predicted the HLA-A and HLA-B alleles for most subjects in the first cohort. Immune exposure information for the cohort was limited to CMV serostatus. Most CMV-associated TCR beta chains appeared to be HLA-restricted in a later analysis, and the HLA associations seemed to be driven largely by CMV exposure. The authors suggested that the approach could potentially be extended to other disease states and immunological phenotypes. Because HLA typing was unavailable for some donors at each locus, only the typed subset was used in association tests. A later analysis reported that several top co-occurrence clusters appeared linked to parvovirus B19, influenza, CMV and Epstein-Barr virus. A cluster of highly shared sequence variants was judged likely to be a technical artifact of the sequencing pipeline. Only TCR beta chains were sequenced in this cohort, and the absence of alpha or paired-chain data limited detectable features. The classifier was reported to diagnose cytomegalovirus status with high specificity and sensitivity in both the original and validation cohorts. An earlier analysis of some 590 of the donors showed that most TCR beta V segments appeared in productive rearrangements either about 87% or about 30% of the time, which broadly matched IMGT annotations. In a later analysis, HLA-associated TCR beta chains were found to be more clonally expanded and to have lower generation probabilities than equally common non-associated chains. Across donors, most TCR sequences were observed very rarely, whereas some public TCRs were present in many individuals. A later genetic analysis reported fewer N-insertions in productive TCRs among donors in an Asian-associated ancestry cluster than the roughly 640-donor mean.

The germline V gene yields SGHTA for CDR1 and FQGNSA for CDR2. The germline V end is reduced by 2 bases and the J end by 5 bases; junction bases left unmatched: 5. Including the terminal cysteine and phenylalanine, the CDR3 comprises 14 residues. Of all the DNA, just the CDR3 is kept, 42 bases in frame from base 1. About this clone: The clone's antigen remains unknown. No qualities accompany the bases; no much larger clone lies one base away.

The cohort comprised around 700 healthy bone marrow donors. At the time of sampling, every cohort member was nominally healthy, though immune exposures that went unrecorded were likely present. The donor tested CMV seropositive, placing the donor among the roughly 300 seropositive members of the cohort. A peripheral blood sample was collected from each donor, and TCR beta sequencing was performed on peripheral blood mononuclear cells. Genomic DNA was extracted from the blood cell samples with the Qiagen DNeasy Blood Extraction Kit. Libraries were made using the immunoSEQ multiplex PCR assay. For the multiplex PCR, a mixture combining 60 forward primers for TCR Vbeta segments and 13 reverse primers for TCR Jbeta segments was used. The CDR3 region of rearranged TCR beta genes was amplified from genomic DNA by a multiplex PCR assay. On the Illumina HiSeq System, the amplified TCR beta libraries were sequenced as 87-base-pair reads. As for the authors' bioinformatics: A later analysis tallied about 77 million unique TCR beta chains across the 666 repertoires, and approximately 11 million of those chains were shared by two or more donors. To remove PCR and sequencing errors, raw reads were error-corrected and collapsed into unique sequences using a nearest-neighbor algorithm that merged closely related sequences. Alignment of CDR3 sequences to IMGT reference sequences was used to assign V, D and J gene segments. For a sequence to be retained, a match of at least six nucleotides to both a V gene segment and a J gene segment was required. A rearrangement counted as productive if the CDR3 had no stop codons and remained in frame with V and J, and every other rearrangement counted as non-productive. CDR3 was defined by IMGT convention, running from the second conserved V-encoded cysteine to the conserved J-encoded phenylalanine. The earlier analysis of about 590 of the donors excluded sequences that lacked an unambiguous match to a single V gene segment. An earlier analysis of several hundred of the donors called V segments functional above 56.7% productive rearrangements and segregating when the between-donor standard deviation exceeded 5%. A statistical classification framework was built for diagnosing cytomegalovirus status from the catalog of TCR beta chain sequences. A later analysis assigned V and J genes by comparing TCR nucleotide sequences with IMGT/GENE-DB human TR gene sequences. Using the TCRdist pipeline, a later analysis assigned CDR3 sequences along with most-parsimonious VDJ recombination scenarios. In a later analysis, each TCR beta chain was defined by its CDR3 amino acid sequence together with its V-gene family, and reads without a unique V-gene family were excluded. To address suspected cross-contamination and a sequencing artifact, a later analysis removed 592 highly shared, low-generation-probability nucleotide sequences. In a later analysis, a clonal expansion index for each public chain was calculated from normalized within-repertoire ranks of inferred template counts. In a later analysis, generation probabilities were computed with a VDJ recombination model fitted to out-of-frame rearrangements, and the resulting probabilities were checked against IGoR. In a later analysis, TCR-TCR, TCR-HLA and TCR-CMV co-occurrence was scored with hypergeometric tests, and a repertoire-size bias correction was applied to TCR pairs. False discovery rates were estimated in a later analysis by permuting HLA or CMV assignments 20 times. In a later analysis, co-occurring TCRs were grouped with DBSCAN, and TCRdist sequence similarity was added when clustering was performed within HLA-allele-positive subsets. Repertoires with fewer than 30,000 or more than 120,000 public chains were left out of co-occurrence clustering, as were about 5 repertoires with anomalous nucleotide sharing. TCRdb provides this immuneACCESS table in a form limited to in-frame rearrangements. Some clones are lacking; in checked studies, under half of them reflect an unresolved V gene, and why the rest are absent is not known. The V and J calls and clone size were taken over from that table, and D and trimming were inferred from the DNA. For this sample there are about 140,000 clones; approximately 82% appear just once. Under 10% of the sample belongs to the ten largest clones.

Sequenced input: PBMCs. The chain uses TRBV7-2 and TRBJ2-5; 7 junctional bases match TRBD2. This clonotype was obtained from a woman aged 55-70 years in good health and CMV-seropositive. Here is the DNA: TGTGCCAGCAGCTTATCGGGGGGTTTGGAGACCCAGTACTTC. Its product reads: CASSLSGGLETQYF.